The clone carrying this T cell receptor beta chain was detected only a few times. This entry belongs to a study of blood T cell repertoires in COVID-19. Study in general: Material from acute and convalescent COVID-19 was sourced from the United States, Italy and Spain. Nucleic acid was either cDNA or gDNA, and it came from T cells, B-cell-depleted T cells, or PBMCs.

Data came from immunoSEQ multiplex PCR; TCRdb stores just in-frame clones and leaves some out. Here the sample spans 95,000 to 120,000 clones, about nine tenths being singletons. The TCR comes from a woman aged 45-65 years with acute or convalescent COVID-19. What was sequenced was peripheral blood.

The CDR3 loop is CASSRGGLHTF. The CDR3 DNA reads as TGTGCCAGCAGCCGCGGGGGCTTACATACCTTC. The rearrangement uses TRBV6-5 and TRBJ1-2, with a weak D call TRBD1 (6 bases). This CDR3 spans 11 amino acids. Trimming took off 6 bases at V and 14 bases at J, with 16 bases between the two ends. Germline CDR1 is MNHEY and CDR2 is SVGAGI.